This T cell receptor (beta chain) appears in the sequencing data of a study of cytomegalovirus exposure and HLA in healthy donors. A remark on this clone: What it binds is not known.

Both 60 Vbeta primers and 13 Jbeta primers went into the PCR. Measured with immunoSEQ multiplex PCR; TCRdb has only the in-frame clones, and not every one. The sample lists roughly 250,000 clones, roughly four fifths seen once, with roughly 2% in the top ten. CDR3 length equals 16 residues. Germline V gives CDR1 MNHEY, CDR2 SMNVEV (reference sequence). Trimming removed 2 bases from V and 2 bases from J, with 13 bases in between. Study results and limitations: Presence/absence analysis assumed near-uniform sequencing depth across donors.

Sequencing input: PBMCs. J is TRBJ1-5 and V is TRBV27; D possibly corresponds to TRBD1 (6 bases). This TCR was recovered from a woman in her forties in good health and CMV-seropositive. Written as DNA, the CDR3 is TGTGCCAGCAGTTTACGCGCAGGGGTGGGCAATCAGCCCCAGCATTTT. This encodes CASSLRAGVGNQPQHF.